This T cell receptor beta chain is from a study of siplizumab effects on memory and regulatory T cells. Sequenced by immunoSEQ multiplex PCR; TCRdb stores in-frame clones only, minus some. The sample holds 70,000 to 100,000 clones, around 95% seen once. Overall study findings and caveats: The study found naive T cells seemingly more diverse than memory cells and seemingly major alloresponse contributors. Mapping to unstimulated subsets was achieved for only a minor fraction of alloreactive clones. Roughly 80-95% of proliferating CD4+ or CD8+ clones defied assignment to a naive or memory phenotype.

Comments on this clone: Its antigen remains unknown.

The clonotype comes from a human donor in good health. Sequenced input: naive CD4+ T cells sorted from blood.

The CDR3 spells CASSFSTGQGAYEQYF. CDR3 DNA: TGCGCCAGCAGCTTTTCAACGGGACAGGGCGCCTACGAGCAGTACTTC. The chain uses TRBV5-1 and TRBJ2-7, with 9 nucleotides matching TRBD1. The CDR3 runs to 16 residues. The V gene end was trimmed by 2 bases and the J gene end by 2 bases; junction bases not matched to a gene: 8. CDR1 is SGHRS and CDR2 is YFSETQ in the germline V gene.